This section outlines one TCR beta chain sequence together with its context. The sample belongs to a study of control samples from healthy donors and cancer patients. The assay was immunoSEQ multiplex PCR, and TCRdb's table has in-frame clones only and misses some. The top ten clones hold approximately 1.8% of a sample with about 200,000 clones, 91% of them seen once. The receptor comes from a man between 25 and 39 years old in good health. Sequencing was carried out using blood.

This CDR3 reads CASSQGSSGAMRYTQYF. In DNA form, the CDR3 reads TGTGCCAGCAGCCAAGGATCCAGCGGGGCTATGCGATATACGCAGTATTTT. J is TRBJ2-3 and V is TRBV3-1 (or the pseudogene TRBV3-2); 7 bases are shared with TRBD2. The CDR3 totals 17 residues. Trimming removed 1 base from V and 7 bases from J; junction bases left unmatched: 14. Germline CDR1 reads LGHDT; CDR2 reads YNNKEL (reference sequence).